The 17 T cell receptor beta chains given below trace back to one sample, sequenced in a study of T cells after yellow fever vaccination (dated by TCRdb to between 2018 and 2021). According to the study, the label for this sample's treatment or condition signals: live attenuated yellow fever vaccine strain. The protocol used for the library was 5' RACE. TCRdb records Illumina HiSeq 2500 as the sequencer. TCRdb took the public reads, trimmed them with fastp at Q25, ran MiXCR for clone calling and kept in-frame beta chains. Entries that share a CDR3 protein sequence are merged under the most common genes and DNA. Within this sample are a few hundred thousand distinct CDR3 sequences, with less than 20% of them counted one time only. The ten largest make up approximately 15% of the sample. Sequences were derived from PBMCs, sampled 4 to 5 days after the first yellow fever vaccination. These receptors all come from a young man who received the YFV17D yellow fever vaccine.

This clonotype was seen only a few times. The CDR3 protein is CASSVGITLYNSPLHF. The CDR3 nucleotides read TGTGCCAGCAGCGTAGGAATTACCCTGTATAATTCACCCCTCCACTTT. The V and J genes are TRBV12-3 or TRBV12-4 and TRBJ1-6, with unresolved D. The V end lost 6 bases, the J end lost 4 bases, and 16 bases lay between the germline ends. This CDR3 contains 16 residues.

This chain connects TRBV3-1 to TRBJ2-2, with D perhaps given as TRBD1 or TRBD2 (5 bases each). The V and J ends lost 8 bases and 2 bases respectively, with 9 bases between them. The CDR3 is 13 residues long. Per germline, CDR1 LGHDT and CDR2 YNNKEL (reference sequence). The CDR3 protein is CASRDPNTGELFF. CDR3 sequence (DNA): TGTGCCAGCCGGGACCCCAACACCGGGGAGCTGTTTTTT.

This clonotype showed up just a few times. Written as DNA, the CDR3 is TGTGCCAGCAGTTTATCGGGACAGTACCTTCTGTCCCAGCATTTT. This sequence encodes CASSLSGQYLLSQHF. This chain joins TRBV27 and TRBJ1-5; 7 bases are a match to TRBD1. The CDR3 extends over 15 amino acids. Looked up from germline, CDR1 is MNHEY and CDR2 is SMNVEV (reference sequence). Germline trimming cut 0 bases from V and 11 bases from J; bases unmatched to any gene: 10.

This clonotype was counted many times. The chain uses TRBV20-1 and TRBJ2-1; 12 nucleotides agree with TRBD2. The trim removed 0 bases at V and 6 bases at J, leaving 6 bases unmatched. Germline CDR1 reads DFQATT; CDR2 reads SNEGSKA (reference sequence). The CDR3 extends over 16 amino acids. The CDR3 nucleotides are TGCAGTGCTAGAGATCGGCTAGCGGGGGGGACCAATGAGCAGTTCTTC. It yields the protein CSARDRLAGGTNEQFF.

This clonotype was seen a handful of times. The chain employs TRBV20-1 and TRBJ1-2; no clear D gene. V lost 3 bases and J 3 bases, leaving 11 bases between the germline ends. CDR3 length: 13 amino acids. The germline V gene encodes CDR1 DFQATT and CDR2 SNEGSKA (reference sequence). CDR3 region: CSARGSPDYGYTF. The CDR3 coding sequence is TGCAGTGCTAGGGGCAGCCCAGACTATGGCTACACCTTC.

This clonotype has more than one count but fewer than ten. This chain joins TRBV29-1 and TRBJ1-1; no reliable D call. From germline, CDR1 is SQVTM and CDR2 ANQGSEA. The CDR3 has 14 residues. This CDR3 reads CSTLNPPAYTEAFF. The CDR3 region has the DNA TGCAGTACCCTAAATCCCCCGGCTTACACTGAAGCTTTCTTT.

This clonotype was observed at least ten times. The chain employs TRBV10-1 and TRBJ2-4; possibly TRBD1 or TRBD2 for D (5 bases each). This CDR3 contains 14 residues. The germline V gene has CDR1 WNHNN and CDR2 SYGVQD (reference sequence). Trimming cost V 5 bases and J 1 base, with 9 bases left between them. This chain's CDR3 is CASSPGTAKNIQYF. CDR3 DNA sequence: TGCGCCAGCAGTCCCGGGACCGCCAAAAACATTCAGTACTTC.

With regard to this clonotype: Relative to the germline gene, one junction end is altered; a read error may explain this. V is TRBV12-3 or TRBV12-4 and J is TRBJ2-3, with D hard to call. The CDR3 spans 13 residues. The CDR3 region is CASRLQSTHTQYF. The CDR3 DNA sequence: TGTGCCAGCAGGTTGCAAAGCACACATACGCAGTATTTT.

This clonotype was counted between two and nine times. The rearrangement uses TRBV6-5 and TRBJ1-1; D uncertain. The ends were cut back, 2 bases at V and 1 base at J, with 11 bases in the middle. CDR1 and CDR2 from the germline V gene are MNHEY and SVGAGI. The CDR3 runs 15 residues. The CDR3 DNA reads TGTGCCAGCAGTTACCGGCAGGCATGGAACACTGAAGCTTTCTTT. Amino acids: CASSYRQAWNTEAFF.

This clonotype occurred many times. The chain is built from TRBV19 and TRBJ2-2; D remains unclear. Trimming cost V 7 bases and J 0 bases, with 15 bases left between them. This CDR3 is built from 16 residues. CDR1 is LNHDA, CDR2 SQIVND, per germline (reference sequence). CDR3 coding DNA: TGTGCCAGTACCTGGGTATCGCTCCCGAACACCGGGGAGCTGTTTTTT. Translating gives CASTWVSLPNTGELFF. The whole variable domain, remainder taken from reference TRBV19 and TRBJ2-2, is DGGITQSPKYLFRKEGQNVTLSCEQNLNHDAMYWYRQDPGQGLRLIYYSQIVNDFQKGDIAEGYSVSREKKESFPLTVTSAQKNPTAFYLCASTWVSLPNTGELFFGEGSRLTVL.

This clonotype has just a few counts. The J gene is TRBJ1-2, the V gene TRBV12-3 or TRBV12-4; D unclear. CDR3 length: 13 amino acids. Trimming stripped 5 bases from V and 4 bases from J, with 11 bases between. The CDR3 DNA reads TGTGCCAGCAGTGTAGGACCGACCTATGGCTACACCTTC. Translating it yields CASSVGPTYGYTF.

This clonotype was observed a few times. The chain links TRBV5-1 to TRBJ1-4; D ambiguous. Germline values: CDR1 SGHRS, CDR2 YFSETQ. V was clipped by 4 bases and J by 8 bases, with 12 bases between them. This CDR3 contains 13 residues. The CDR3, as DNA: TGCGCCAGCAGCGTATGGTCTTCGGAAAAACTGTTTTTT. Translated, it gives CASSVWSSEKLFF.

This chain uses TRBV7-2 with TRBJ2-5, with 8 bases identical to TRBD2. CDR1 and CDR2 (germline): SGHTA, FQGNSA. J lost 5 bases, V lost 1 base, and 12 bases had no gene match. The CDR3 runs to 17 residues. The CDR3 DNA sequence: TGTGCCAGCAGCTTAGTAGCCGTCCGGGGGGGCGAGGAGACCCAGTACTTC. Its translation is CASSLVAVRGGEETQYF. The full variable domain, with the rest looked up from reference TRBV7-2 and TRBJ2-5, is GAGVSQSPSNKVTEKGKDVELRCDPISGHTALYWYRQSLGQGLEFLIYFQGNSAPDKSGLPSDRFSAERTGGSVSTLTIQRTQQEDSAVYLCASSLVAVRGGEETQYFGPGTRLLVL.

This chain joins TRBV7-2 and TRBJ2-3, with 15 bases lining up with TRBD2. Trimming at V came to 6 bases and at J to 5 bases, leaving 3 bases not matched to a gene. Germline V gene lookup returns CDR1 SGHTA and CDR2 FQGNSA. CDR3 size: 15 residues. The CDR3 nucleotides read TGTGCCAGCAGTTGGACTAGCGGGGGGGTAGATACGCAGTATTTT. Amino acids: CASSWTSGGVDTQYF.

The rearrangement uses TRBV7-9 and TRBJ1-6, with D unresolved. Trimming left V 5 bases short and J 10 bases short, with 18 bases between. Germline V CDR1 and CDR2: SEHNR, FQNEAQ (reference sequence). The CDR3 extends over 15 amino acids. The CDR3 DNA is TGTGCCAGCAGCCAAGTTGGAGGGTTTGAATCACCCCTCCACTTT. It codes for CASSQVGGFESPLHF.

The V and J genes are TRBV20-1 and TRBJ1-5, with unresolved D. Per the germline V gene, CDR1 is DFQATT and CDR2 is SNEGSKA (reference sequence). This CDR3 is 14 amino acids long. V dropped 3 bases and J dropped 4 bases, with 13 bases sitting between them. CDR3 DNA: TGCAGTGCTAGCCAAGGGTTTGGGAATCAGCCCCAGCATTTT. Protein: CSASQGFGNQPQHF.

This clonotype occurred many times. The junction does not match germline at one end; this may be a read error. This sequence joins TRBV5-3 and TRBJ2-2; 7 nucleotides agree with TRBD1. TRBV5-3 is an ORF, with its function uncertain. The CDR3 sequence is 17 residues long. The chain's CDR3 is CASSLSSQGVRTGELFF. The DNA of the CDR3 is TGTGCCAGCAGCTTGTCTTCCCAGGGGGTTAGGACCGGGGAGCTGTTTTTT.